These 21 T cell receptor beta chains originate from one sample sequenced in a study of graft-versus-host responses after intestinal transplantation. These receptors have no identified antigens. Profiled with immunoSEQ multiplex PCR; TCRdb holds only in-frame clones, not every one. The data hold 75,000 to 100,000 clones, with around 83% observed a single time. The sample was unstimulated CD8+ T cells sorted from spleen or lymph node cells, taken before intestinal transplant. These receptors all stem from a human donor who received an intestinal transplant.

V usage is TRBV11-3 and J usage is TRBJ2-5; maybe TRBD1 (6 bases). V was clipped by 5 bases and J by 4 bases, with 11 bases between them. The CDR3 is made up of 13 amino acids. CDR1 SGHNT and CDR2 YENEEA come from the germline V gene. DNA of the CDR3: TGTGCCAGCAGCCAGGACAGCTTAGAGACCCAGTACTTC. Its translation: CASSQDSLETQYF.

The chain employs TRBV19 and TRBJ1-1; TRBD1 agrees at 9 bases. Trimming took 7 bases from V and 4 from J; bases not matched to a gene: 10. The CDR3 is made up of 15 amino acids. Germline CDR1 LNHDA, CDR2 SQIVND (reference sequence). In nucleotides, the CDR3 is TGTGCCAGTATCGACAGGGGGATATTTAGCACTGAAGCTTTCTTT. Protein product: CASIDRGIFSTEAFF.

The CDR3 protein is CASMKVIDSGNYGYTF. Written as DNA, the CDR3 is TGTGCCAGTATGAAGGTTATAGACAGTGGAAACTATGGCTACACCTTC. The chain joins TRBV19 to TRBJ1-2, with D perhaps matching TRBD1 (5 bases). Trimming shortened V by 7 bases and J by 2 bases, and 20 bases separated the two germline ends. From germline, CDR1 is LNHDA and CDR2 SQIVND (reference sequence). This CDR3 spans 16 amino acids.

The chain employs TRBV7-6 and TRBJ2-1; D possibly corresponds to TRBD2 (7 bases). Germline-derived CDR1 and CDR2 are SGHVS and FNYEAQ. The ends were cut back, 1 base at V and 14 bases at J, with 12 bases in the middle. CDR3 length: 12 residues. The CDR3 nucleotides are TGTGCCAGCAGCTTAGTTAGGGGGGGGAAGTTCTTC. This encodes CASSLVRGGKFF. Using reference TRBV7-6 and TRBJ2-1 for the parts outside the CDR3, the full variable domain is GAGVSQSPRYKVTKRGQDVALRCDPISGHVSLYWYRQALGQGPEFLTYFNYEAQQDKSGLPNDRFSAERPEGSISTLTIQRTEQRDSAMYRCASSLVRGGKFFGPGTRLTVL.

The chain joins TRBV5-4 to TRBJ2-5; D assignment may be TRBD1 or TRBD2 (5 bases each). Germline V gene sequence: CDR1 SGHNT, CDR2 YYREEE (reference sequence). CDR3 length: 15 amino acids. The V end lost 0 bases, the J end lost 5 bases, and 14 bases lay between the germline ends. CDR3 sequence (DNA): TGTGCCAGCAGCTTGGTAGGGGCCGGGGAGGAGACCCAGTACTTC. It encodes CASSLVGAGEETQYF.

The chain recombines TRBV7-2 with TRBJ1-2; 7 bases align to TRBD1. Losses at the gene ends were 5 bases for V and 4 bases for J; bases not matched to a gene: 10. Germline V gene data show CDR1 as SGHTA and CDR2 as FQGNSA. The CDR3 contains 15 residues. DNA of the CDR3: TGTGCCAGCAGCGCCACCGGGACAGCGTTCTATGGCTACACCTTC. The encoded protein is CASSATGTAFYGYTF.

The chain links TRBV27 to TRBJ1-2; weak D call: TRBD1 (5 bases). Trimming took 4 bases from V and 4 from J, leaving 16 bases between them. This CDR3 is built from 15 residues. Germline CDR1 MNHEY, CDR2 SMNVEV (reference sequence). CDR3 in DNA: TGTGCCAGCAGTTCCCTGATGGGGCCAGCCTATGGCTACACCTTC. Its translation: CASSSLMGPAYGYTF.

The rearrangement links TRBV5-1 to TRBJ1-2, with D perhaps TRBD1 (5 bases). V shed 1 base and J shed 5 bases, with 15 bases lying between them. Germline V gene sequence: CDR1 SGHRS, CDR2 YFSETQ. This CDR3 contains 15 residues. The CDR3 DNA follows: TGCGCCAGCAGCTTGACTGACGGTCGGGGGTATGGCTACACCTTC. Its translation is CASSLTDGRGYGYTF. The complete variable domain, with remaining parts taken from reference TRBV5-1 and TRBJ1-2, reads KAGVTQTPRYLIKTRGQQVTLSCSPISGHRSVSWYQQTPGQGLQFLFEYFSETQRNKGNFPGRFSGRQFSNSRSEMNVSTLELGDSALYLCASSLTDGRGYGYTFGSGTRLTVV.

This clone was detected only a few times. The chain has TRBV29-1 and TRBJ1-2; D unresolved. This CDR3 comprises 14 residues. V dropped 4 bases and J dropped 5 bases, with 17 bases sitting between them. Germline CDR1 is SQVTM and CDR2 is ANQGSEA. CDR3 sequence reads: CSVAIDGLQYGYTF. The CDR3 DNA sequence: TGCAGCGTTGCGATCGACGGATTACAATATGGCTACACCTTC.

This clone was observed a handful of times. The chain links TRBV27 to TRBJ2-1; 11 nucleotides line up with TRBD2. Germline V gene lookup returns CDR1 MNHEY and CDR2 SMNVEV (reference sequence). J lost 8 bases, V lost 3 bases, and 6 bases had no gene match. The CDR3 consists of 15 residues. The CDR3 DNA follows: TGTGCCAGCAGTTTCTCGACTAGCGGGATGGATGAGCAGTTCTTC. Its translation: CASSFSTSGMDEQFF.

The genes are TRBV5-6 and TRBJ1-6; D not resolved. The CDR3 contains 17 residues. V lost 3 bases and J 0 bases, leaving 13 bases between the germline ends. Germline V gene lookup returns CDR1 SGHDT and CDR2 YYEEEE. The CDR3: CASSSTDDSSYNSPLHF. The CDR3, as DNA: TGTGCCAGCAGCTCAACAGACGATAGCTCCTATAATTCACCCCTCCACTTT.

On this clone itself: This CDR3 is also generated by other DNA sequences in the sample. The V call is TRBV27, the J call TRBJ2-7, with D unclear. Germline values: CDR1 MNHEY, CDR2 SMNVEV (reference sequence). CDR3 length: 13 amino acids. V lost 2 bases and J 2 bases, leaving 7 bases between the germline ends. The CDR3 reads CASSLGSTYEQYF. CDR3 DNA sequence: TGTGCCAGCAGTTTAGGTAGCACCTACGAGCAGTACTTC.

This chain joins TRBV6-1 and TRBJ2-7; D is unclear. The germline gives CDR1 MNHNS, CDR2 SASEGT. V was trimmed by 6 bases and J by 4 bases, leaving 13 bases between them. The length of the CDR3 is 13 residues. The CDR3, as DNA: TGTGCCAGCAGACCCTCATCTCATTACGAGCAGTACTTC. Encoded protein: CASRPSSHYEQYF.

V usage is TRBV28 and J usage is TRBJ2-7, with D maybe TRBD1 (6 bases). V shed 4 bases and J shed 3 bases, with 16 bases lying between them. The germline V gene has CDR1 MDHEN and CDR2 SYDVKM. The CDR3 loop spans 15 amino acids. For the CDR3, the DNA is TGTGCCAGCAGTTCCCCAAACAGGGTTTTCTACGAGCAGTACTTC. The encoded protein is CASSSPNRVFYEQYF.

The genes are TRBV30 and TRBJ1-4; 7 bases map to TRBD1. Germline loops: CDR1 GTSNPN, CDR2 SVGIG (reference sequence). The CDR3 length is 14 residues. J gave up 4 bases and V 5 bases, and 7 bases lay outside the gene matches. CDR3 DNA sequence: TGTGCCTGGGAGATGACAGGGTATAATGAAAAACTGTTTTTT. Amino acids: CAWEMTGYNEKLFF.

V is TRBV30 and J is TRBJ2-7, with TRBD2 matching over 8 bases. The CDR3 length is 15 residues. J lost 5 bases, V lost 3 bases, and 12 bases had no gene match. CDR1 is GTSNPN, CDR2 SVGIG, per germline (reference sequence). The CDR3 DNA reads as TGTGCCTGGAGGGCGGGACTAGGGAGGGGAGACGAGCAGTACTTC. Its protein product is CAWRAGLGRGDEQYF.

The chain has TRBV11-3 and TRBJ2-2; D may be TRBD2 (7 bases). The length of the CDR3 is 17 residues. Germline CDR1 is SGHNT and CDR2 is YENEEA. Trimming pared 5 bases from V and 1 base from J, leaving 17 bases between. The CDR3 DNA sequence: TGTGCCAGCAGCCCACATGGGGGGGCCGGGAACACCGGGGAGCTGTTTTTT. As protein: CASSPHGGAGNTGELFF.

The chain is built from TRBV27 and TRBJ2-2; D is ambiguous. V gave up 5 bases and J gave up 3 bases, with 4 bases separating them. Germline V gene lookup returns CDR1 MNHEY and CDR2 SMNVEV (reference sequence). The CDR3 covers 12 residues. CDR3 in DNA: TGTGCCAGCAGTCCCCACACCGGGGAGCTGTTTTTT. This codes for CASSPHTGELFF.

The V gene is TRBV11-2, the J gene TRBJ1-1; D gene unclear. Trimming shortened V by 3 bases and J by 0 bases, and 11 bases separated the two germline ends. Looked up from germline, CDR1 is SGHAT and CDR2 is FQNNGV. The CDR3 length is 15 residues. CDR3 amino acids: CASSFWGWLNTEAFF. CDR3 nucleotides: TGTGCCAGCAGCTTCTGGGGTTGGCTGAACACTGAAGCTTTCTTT.

The rearrangement uses TRBV7-9 and TRBJ1-3; D uncertain. Trimming stripped 5 bases from V and 5 bases from J, with 13 bases between. The CDR3 loop spans 14 amino acids. CDR1 is SEHNR and CDR2 is FQNEAQ in the germline V gene (reference sequence). As DNA, the CDR3 is TGTGCCAGCAGCCCACCGTTGAGGAGAAACACCATATATTTT. This gives the protein CASSPPLRRNTIYF.

The rearrangement joins TRBV7-8 to TRBJ2-7, with D perhaps matching TRBD2 (5 bases). V gave up 1 base and J gave up 6 bases, with 10 bases separating them. The germline gives CDR1 SGHVS, CDR2 FQNEAQ. The CDR3 length is 13 residues. The CDR3, as DNA: TGTGCCAGCAGCTTAGAAGAGGGTGGCGAGCAGTACTTC. Translated: CASSLEEGGEQYF. The full variable domain, its missing parts supplied by reference TRBV7-8 and TRBJ2-7, is GAGVSQSPRYKVAKRGQDVALRCDPISGHVSLFWYQQALGQGPEFLTYFQNEAQLDKSGLPSDRFFAERPEGSVSTLKIQRTQQEDSAVYLCASSLEEGGEQYFGPGTRLTVT.